This T cell receptor (beta chain) was sequenced for a study of early T cells in non-severe SARS-CoV-2 infection. Study outcomes and limitations: VDJdb-based matching was biased toward anti-spike CD8 responses and missed private and CD4 specificities.

V lost 6 bases to trimming and J lost 6 bases, with 5 bases between them. Germline V gene sequence: CDR1 KGHDR, CDR2 SFDVKD. This CDR3 contains 11 residues. Unique molecular identifier tags were affixed to discrete cDNA molecules. TCRdb reprocessed the 5' RACE reads with MiXCR, giving one entry per CDR3 protein. The sample contains about 61,000 distinct CDR3 sequences, about 12% of which appear only once. There are many counts of this clonotype. Its specificity is not known. The TCR comes from an adult who was a healthcare worker with PCR-confirmed SARS-CoV-2 infection or an uninfected control (not recorded which). The donor label of this sample is uncertain. The V gene is TRBV24-1, the J gene TRBJ2-1; no definite D call. The material was whole blood, obtained at baseline. The DNA for the CDR3 is TGTGCCACCAGTCTTTTCAATGAGCAGTTCTTC. Protein sequence: CATSLFNEQFF.